This T cell receptor beta chain was recorded in a study of T-cell reconstitution after alpha-beta-depleted transplantation in children. Unique molecular identifiers were built into the TCRbeta library. One entry per CDR3 protein results from TCRdb running MiXCR on the PCR reads. The table shows 250,000 to 350,000 distinct CDR3 sequences, with over 8% occurring only once. This clonotype showed up just a few times. The CDR3 is 16 amino acids. In germline, CDR1 is SGHTA, CDR2 FQGTGA. V trimming: 5 bases; J trimming: 5 bases; junction bases outside the gene matches: 8. The rearrangement links TRBV7-3 to TRBJ2-3, with 12 nucleotides matching TRBD2. The receptor was derived from a human donor who donated a stem cell graft to a child with SCID. Sample: PBMCs from the stem cell graft donor, taken from the stem cell graft. CDR3 protein: CASSPRTSGELDTQYF. The CDR3 nucleotides are TGTGCCAGCAGCCCGAGGACTAGCGGGGAGTTAGATACGCAGTATTTT.